This T cell receptor beta chain is drawn from a study of T-cell reconstitution after alpha-beta-depleted transplantation in children. Germline V gene data show CDR1 as SEHNR and CDR2 as FQNEAQ (reference sequence). The CDR3 has 10 residues. V lost 8 bases to trimming and J lost 8 bases, with 4 bases between them. This clonotype has only one observation. It was with unique molecular identifiers that the TCRbeta library was prepared. TCRdb fed the PCR reads into MiXCR, producing one record per CDR3 protein. The sample holds about 500,000 distinct CDR3 sequences, 30% to 35% seen once. The J gene is TRBJ1-6, the V gene TRBV7-9; D uncertain. The clonotype originates from a human donor who donated a stem cell graft to a child with aplastic anemia. This specimen consisted of PBMCs from the stem cell graft donor, obtained from the stem cell graft. The CDR3 sequence: CASGDSPLHF. The CDR3 DNA reads TGTGCCAGCGGGGATTCACCCCTCCACTTT.